Listed here is a single T cell receptor beta chain. The sample comes from a study of response to subunit inactivated influenza vaccine. One entry per CDR3 protein results from TCRdb running MiXCR on the RT-PCR reads. The repertoire holds about 540,000 distinct CDR3 sequences, with around a quarter as singletons. These same data were also listed under a study on T cells expressing NK-cell markers. From that paper: cDNA encoding TCR beta was synthesized via 5'RACE template switching incorporating UMIs. Eight donors were sequenced, of whom seven were HCMV-seropositive, while the remaining one was HCMV-seronegative. Dominant NKG2C+ clonotypes were found to form roughly 1.0-7.0% of CD8+ T cells in over 5 donors. Similarly, these clonotypes led the CD3+CD56-NKG2C+ fraction as well in a few donors.

This TCR was recovered from a middle-aged man who received an inactivated influenza vaccine. Sequencing was performed on CD4+ T cells sorted from PBMCs, taken about 13 days after vaccination.

The CDR3 sequence: CASSRTSGAYNEQFF. Here the CDR3 DNA reads TGTGCCAGCAGTAGGACTAGCGGGGCGTACAATGAGCAGTTCTTC. The rearrangement joins TRBV2 to TRBJ2-1, with 12 bases that match TRBD2. This CDR3 has 15 amino acids. V was pared by 5 bases and J by 4 bases, with 3 bases of the junction left unmatched. CDR1 is SNHLY, CDR2 FYNNEI, per germline.